This T cell receptor beta chain was sequenced in a study of shared clonotypes between healthy human individuals (dated by TCRdb to the early 2020s). Turning to the overall study: The cohort comprised two women and a few men aged 18 to 49 years. Blood TCR repertoires of about 5 healthy adults were deeply sequenced to estimate repertoire size and the extent of clonotype sharing between individuals. Different laboratories and diverse techniques were used to prepare libraries and sequence TCR repertoires, to increase sequencing depth and limit assay-specific biases. Per donor, leukapheresis produced somewhere between about 0.94 and 9.5 billion PBMCs. For each donor, CD4 naive and CD4 memory were each given three plates, CD8 naive was given two plates, and CD8 memory was given one plate.

Per the germline V gene, SGHVS is the CDR1 and FNYEAQ is the CDR2. Measured from the cysteine to the phenylalanine, the CDR3 is 17 residues long. The CDR3 DNA has 51 bases and is translated from base 1. V and J are trimmed by 1 base and 0 bases, and the gene matches miss 3 bases of the junction. The donors were healthy, HIV-negative adults with no recently reported acute infections or vaccinations. All donors were Caucasian adults living in Nashville, Tennessee, USA. CD4+ T cells were enriched by magnetic negative selection, after which naive cells were positively selected on CD45RA and the negative fraction was taken as the memory subset. Blood was obtained by leukapheresis, after which PBMCs were separated by Ficoll-Histopaque density gradient centrifugation and cryopreserved in liquid nitrogen vapor phase. Analytical flow cytometry was used to check the purity and quantity of every magnetically sorted T cell population. Each sorted fraction had its genomic DNA isolated and then quantified by UV absorbance on a Nanodrop 2000c.

Using the deep immunoSEQ assay, TCR CDR3 regions were amplified from genomic DNA by multiplex PCR. Extracted genomic DNA from each cell subset was distributed evenly across all wells of several immunoSEQ 96-well plates, and each plate was treated as a replicate. For sorted subsets, each replicate PCR was loaded with approximately 200 ng genomic DNA, equivalent to 30,000 to 35,000 T cell genomes. Purified libraries were quantified with a Qubit 3.0 fluorometer, sized on a Bioanalyzer 2100, and re-quantified with the KAPA Library Quantification kit. A separate single-read 150-cycle Illumina NextSeq 550 flow cell was used to sequence each immunoSEQ 96-well plate. Per the original workflow: The immunoSEQ output contained only junctional sequences without quality scores, so filtering could not match that applied to full-length reads. Sequences were annotated with PyIR, a Python wrapper for IgBLAST v1.9, using IMGT germline references to assign V/J genes and CDR3. Reads were filtered out if the reads had weak V/J assignments (E-value above 1e-6), no CDR3, stop codons, out-of-frame junctions, or ambiguous translated residues. V3J clonotypes were defined as sequences sharing an identical inferred V gene, J gene, and CDR3 amino acid sequence. Percentage overlap between repertoires was calculated by dividing the number of shared unique clonotypes by the size of the smaller repertoire. Repertoire richness was assessed with RTK rarefaction, the Chao1 estimator, and Recon v2.1 estimates of unobserved clonotypes. OLGA was used to compute generation probabilities for all TCRbeta clonotypes that the gDNA method yielded from a few donors. Sourced from immuneACCESS, this table was stored by TCRdb with only in-frame sequences that have V and J called. A share of the clones is absent; for the studies checked, an unresolved V gene accounts for under half, and the remainder has no known explanation. V, J and clone size are taken as reported in that table, and D and trimming were inferred from the DNA itself. A total of about 2.4 million clones appear in this sample, 80% to 95% of them only once. Of the sample, about 0.39% falls within the top ten clones.

Points the paper makes about the study in general: Higher generation probabilities were observed for clonotypes shared by all four sorted-subset donors than for non-shared clonotypes. Sharing across a few donors was observed for roughly 5.4% of naive CD4, about 4% of naive CD8, roughly 2.3% of memory CD4, and around 0.4% of memory CD8 clonotypes. Even with the large sequencing depth, rarefaction of the sorted-subset datasets indicated that sequencing was incomplete. Because the study included a small number of donors, the genetic and exposure-history diversity represented was limited. Pairwise subsampling led to the expectation that sequencing depth would affect the degree of clonotype sharing among donors. Naive subsets generally had larger estimated clonotype richness than memory subsets. Sampling was limited to blood, and TCR repertoires in tissue likely differ from TCR repertoires in blood.

Notes on this clone: Its antigen remains unidentified. The sample holds no much larger clone one base away, and base qualities are not on file.

This clonotype was sampled from a man aged 18 to 30 in good health. Some clones in this sample may be carry-over from other donors' samples. The specimen was naive CD4+ T cells from PBMCs. This specimen's cell subset or site label, interpreted: CD45RA+ positively selected. The rearrangement combines TRBV7-6 with TRBJ2-2; 9 bases in the junction line up with TRBD2. The CDR3 has the sequence CASSLVAGGTNTGELFF. The sequence in DNA is TGTGCCAGCAGCTTAGTCGCGGGAGGGACGAACACCGGGGAGCTGTTTTTT.